A single sample gave rise to the 2 T cell receptor beta chains below, sequenced in a study of T cells in Graves' hyperthyroidism and ophthalmopathy. Regions amplified from RNA transcripts were the TCR beta CDR3 regions. HTBI primers were used for first-round RT-PCR of the TCR CDR3. In TCRdb, the multiplex PCR reads were re-called with MiXCR into one record per CDR3 protein. The sample lists around 600,000 distinct CDR3 sequences; more than 12% were seen once. Sequenced sample: blood. The receptors were sampled from a woman aged 50 to 65 with Graves' ophthalmopathy.

This clonotype is medium-sized (0.01 to 0.1%) by share. The chain combines TRBV20-1 with TRBJ2-7; 7 bases match TRBD2. Losses at the gene ends were 0 bases for V and 4 bases for J; bases not matched to a gene: 0. Germline V gives CDR1 DFQATT, CDR2 SNEGSKA (reference sequence). This CDR3 spans 12 amino acids. As DNA, the CDR3 is TGCAGTGCTAGAGAGCGGGAGTACGAGCAGTACTTC. It encodes CSAREREYEQYF.

This clonotype was seen ten or more times. CDR3 DNA sequence: TGTGCCAGCTCACCACTTGGGACTCAAAGGTTTTGGGAAGAGACCCAGTACTTC. This encodes CASSPLGTQRFWEETQYF. The chain carries TRBV18 and TRBJ2-5; perhaps TRBD2 as D (6 bases). The CDR3 consists of 18 residues. The germline CDR1 and CDR2 sequences are KGHSH and LQKENI. Trimming took 1 base from V and 3 from J, leaving 21 bases between them. Complete variable domain (other parts from reference TRBV18 and TRBJ2-5): NAGVMQNPRHLVRRRGQEARLRCSPMKGHSHVYWYRQLPEEGLKFMVYLQKENIIDESGMPKERFSAEFPKEGPSILRIQQVVRGDSAAYFCASSPLGTQRFWEETQYFGPGTRLLVL.